Following are 21 T cell receptor beta chains from one sample sequenced in a study of tissue T cells after allogeneic stem cell transplantation. Sequencing used immunoSEQ multiplex PCR; TCRdb keeps in-frame clones, though not all of them. This sample has around 50,000 clones, with about 73% found just once. Sequenced: sorted cells pooled from one or two spleens. The receptors here all came from a pool of C57BL/6 mice in good health.

With respect to this clone: Mouse gene names and germline throughout. The CDR3 end is not reached by the read, which stops 1 residue before it; the germline J gene fills it in. The chain couples TRBV13-3 to TRBJ1-2; TRBD1 aligns across 8 bases. The CDR3 contains 13 residues. The germline V gene has CDR1 NNHDY and CDR2 SYVADS. With 5 bases clipped from V and 3 bases from J, the junction kept 3 bases outside the gene matches. CDR3 bases read: TGTGCCAGCAGGGACAGGGAGCACTCCGACTACACC. The encoded protein is CASRDREHSDYT. The CDR3 in full is CASRDREHSDYTF.

This clone was counted a few times. Gene names and germline match the mouse. The missing CDR3 end, 1 residue past where the read stops, is filled in from the germline J gene. The chain has TRBV3 and TRBJ2-7; TRBD1 aligns across 8 bases. Trimming at V came to 8 bases and at J to 7 bases, leaving 10 bases not matched to a gene. CDR3 length: 13 residues. From germline, CDR1 is SNHLY and CDR2 FYNGKV (reference sequence). The covered CDR3 bases are TGTGCCAGCGGAAGGCAGGGGGCTATGGAACAGTAC. Its protein is CASGRQGAMEQY. Given in full, the CDR3 is CASGRQGAMEQYF. Drawing the rest from reference TRBV3 and TRBJ2-7, the complete variable domain is GPKVLQIPSHQIIDMGQMVTLNCDPVSNHLYFYWYKQILGQQMEFLVNFYNGKVMEKSKLFKDQFSVERPDGSYFTLKIQPTALEDSAVYFCASGRQGAMEQYFGPGTRLTVL.

This clone came up once. The genes and germline here are from mouse. The read ends 1 residue shy of where the CDR3 ends; the end is completed using the germline J gene. The chain carries TRBV31 and TRBJ2-5; 10 nucleotides line up with TRBD1. J gave up 5 bases and V 1 base, and 3 bases lay outside the gene matches. Per the germline V gene, CDR1 is GKSSPN and CDR2 is SITVG. The CDR3 loop spans 14 amino acids. Here the CDR3 reads CAWSRQGARDTQYF. The DNA read from the CDR3 is TGTGCCTGGAGTCGACAGGGGGCGCGAGACACCCAGTAC.

With respect to this clone: All gene names here are mouse names. CDR3: CASSLRLGGISSYEQYF. CDR3 bases read: TGTGCCAGCAGTCTGCGACTGGGGGGGATTAGCTCCTATGAACAGTAC. The V call is TRBV24, the J call TRBJ2-7; 11 bases fit TRBD2. The CDR3 end falls 1 residue outside the read, so it is completed with the germline J gene. Germline V lookup: CDR1 KGHTA, CDR2 FRNEEI. The CDR3 length is 17 residues. The V segment lost 2 bases and the J segment 0 bases; nucleotides outside the gene matches: 6.

Points on this clone: The gene symbols are mouse symbols. The CDR3 end falls 1 residue outside the read, so it is completed with the germline J gene. The rearrangement links TRBV1 to TRBJ2-1; TRBD2 agrees at 8 bases. Germline V gene lookup returns CDR1 NSQYPW and CDR2 LRSPGD (reference sequence). V was pared by 8 bases and J by 0 bases, with 3 bases of the junction left unmatched. The CDR3 covers 14 residues. CDR3 amino acids: CTCATGVNYAEQFF. Incomplete CDR3 DNA: TGCACCTGCGCGACTGGGGTTAACTATGCTGAGCAGTTC.

A note on this clone: Gene names refer to mouse genes. The DNA ends 1 residue before the CDR3 does, and the rest of the CDR3 is filled in from the germline J gene. This sample includes further DNA sequences coding for the same CDR3. The chain couples TRBV15 to TRBJ2-7; TRBD2 matches 8 bases. V dropped 2 bases and J dropped 3; count of bases not matched to a gene: 0. Looked up from germline, CDR1 is SGHND and CDR2 is FRSKSL. This CDR3 has 13 amino acids. CDR3 loop: CASSLTGGYEQYF. The DNA read from the CDR3 is TGTGCCAGCAGTTTAACTGGGGGCTATGAACAGTAC.

Concerning this clone itself: These gene names are mouse names. The read comes to an end 1 residue before the CDR3 does, leaving the germline J gene to fill in the end. The chain joins TRBV29 to TRBJ1-4; 7 nucleotides line up with TRBD1. V shed 3 bases, J shed 5 bases, and the junction held 3 bases outside the gene matches. Germline CDR1 reads MSHET; CDR2 reads SYDVDS. The CDR3 sequence is 14 residues long. This chain's CDR3 is CASSFRDSNERLFF. The DNA read from the CDR3 is TGTGCTAGCAGTTTTAGGGACAGTAACGAAAGATTATTT. Supplemented by reference TRBV29 and TRBJ1-4, the full variable domain reads DMKVTQMPRYLIKRMGENVLLECGQDMSHETMYWYRQDPGLGLQLIYISYDVDSNSEGDIPKGYRVSRKKREHFSLILDSAKTNQTSVYFCASSFRDSNERLFFGHGTKLSVL.

Concerning this clone: The gene names given are mouse names. The read stops 1 residue short of the end of the CDR3; the missing end is completed from the germline J gene. The chain employs TRBV29 and TRBJ1-4, with TRBD1 matching 9 bases. CDR1 and CDR2 from the germline V gene are MSHET and SYDVDS. The CDR3 is 15 residues long. The V segment lost 2 bases and the J segment 2 bases; nucleotides outside the gene matches: 0. The CDR3 sequence: CASSLGQGSNERLFF. CDR3 bases read: TGTGCTAGCAGTTTAGGACAGGGGTCCAACGAAAGATTATTT.

This clone came up once. Genes and germline are mouse. The sequence runs out 1 residue before the end of the CDR3; the remainder is reconstructed from the germline J gene. The chain links TRBV13-1 to TRBJ1-1, with TRBD1 as a possible D gene (5 bases). Trimming shortened V by 2 bases and J by 1 base, and 6 bases separated the two germline ends. Germline-derived CDR1 and CDR2 are NSHNY and SYGAGN. This CDR3 contains 13 residues. The CDR3 bases that were read are TGTGCCAGCAGTGAGGGGGGGAACACAGAAGTCTTC. The encoded protein is CASSEGGNTEVF. The CDR3, in full, reads CASSEGGNTEVFF.

Of note for this clone: All gene names here are mouse names. The read halts 1 residue ahead of the CDR3 end, with the missing end drawn from the germline J gene. This chain joins TRBV21 and TRBJ2-3; tentative D call: TRBD1 (7 bases). TRBV21 is treated as an ORF (open reading frame) with a function not yet certain. The CDR3 spans 15 residues. V was clipped by 1 base and J by 2 bases, with 10 bases between them. Partial CDR3 DNA: TGTGCTAGCAGTCAATTAGGGGGCGATGCAGAAACGCTGTAT. It specifies CASSQLGGDAETLY. The full CDR3 protein reads CASSQLGGDAETLYF.

A remark on this clone: Genes and germline come from the mouse. The read stops 1 residue short of the end of the CDR3; the missing end is completed from the germline J gene. Different DNA sequences within this sample yield the same CDR3. V and J are TRBV3 and TRBJ2-4; D unresolved. Germline assignment: CDR1 SNHLY and CDR2 FYNGKV (reference sequence). V shed 1 base and J shed 1 base, with 3 bases lying between them. The CDR3 length is 13 residues. This CDR3 reads CASSLGGQNTLYF. The sequenced part of the CDR3 DNA is TGTGCCAGCAGCTTAGGGGGTCAAAACACCTTGTAC.

This clone was seen a single time. Genes here carry mouse names. Read coverage stops 1 residue before the CDR3 terminus; the germline J gene supplies the remainder. The V gene is TRBV13-2, the J gene TRBJ1-2; tentatively, D is TRBD1 (5 bases). In germline, CDR1 is NNHNN, CDR2 SYGAGS (reference sequence). The ends were cut back, 5 bases at V and 4 bases at J, with 9 bases in the middle. This CDR3 is 12 amino acids long. The sequenced CDR3 bases are TGTGCCAGCGGGCGACAGACCTCCGACTACACC. It yields the protein CASGRQTSDYT. From start to end, the CDR3 is CASGRQTSDYTF.

About this clone: The gene names here belong to mouse. The missing CDR3 end, 1 residue past where the read stops, is filled in from the germline J gene. The V gene is TRBV20, the J gene TRBJ2-5; 7 nucleotides agree with TRBD1. Germline assignment: CDR1 GFQATS and CDR2 STVNSAI. V shed 0 bases, J shed 5 bases, and the junction held 2 bases outside the gene matches. The CDR3 consists of 13 residues. CDR3 DNA, as far as it was read: TGTGGTGCTAGGGAGTCAGGGGGAGACACCCAGTAC. This gives the protein CGARESGGDTQY. The full CDR3 protein is CGARESGGDTQYF. The full variable domain, completed using reference TRBV20 and TRBJ2-5, is GALVYQYPRRTICKSGTSMRMECQAVGFQATSVAWYRQSPQKTFELIALSTVNSAIKYEQNFTQEKFPISHPNLSFSSMTVLNAYLEDRGLYLCGARESGGDTQYFGPGTRLLVL.

Points on this clone: Genes and germline come from the mouse. The CDR3 end lies 1 residue beyond the end of the read and is filled in from the germline J gene. The genes are TRBV13-3 and TRBJ2-7; TRBD1 aligns across 12 bases. V trimming: 0 bases; J trimming: 6 bases; junction bases outside the gene matches: 1. CDR1 is NNHDY, CDR2 SYVADS, per germline. The CDR3 is 14 amino acids. CDR3 DNA, as far as it was read: TGTGCCAGCAGTGATGAGGGACAGGGGGCTGAACAGTAC. As protein: CASSDEGQGAEQY. The entire CDR3 reads CASSDEGQGAEQYF.

On this clone itself: The listed genes are named as in mouse. The read terminates 1 residue ahead of where the CDR3 ends, so the germline J gene completes it. The chain couples TRBV3 to TRBJ2-5; D is uncertain. Germline lookup yields CDR1 SNHLY and CDR2 FYNGKV (reference sequence). CDR3 size: 13 residues. Trimming pared 1 base from V and 3 bases from J, leaving 5 bases between. Partial CDR3 DNA: TGTGCCAGCAGCTTAGAGGAACAAGACACCCAGTAC. This translates into CASSLEEQDTQY. The whole CDR3 sequence reads CASSLEEQDTQYF.

Of note for this clone: The gene names given are mouse names. The CDR3 end is not reached by the read, which stops 1 residue before it; the germline J gene fills it in. The V and J genes are TRBV13-3 and TRBJ1-4; perhaps TRBD1 as D (5 bases). V lost 4 bases and J 4 bases, leaving 8 bases between the germline ends. Germline loops: CDR1 NNHDY, CDR2 SYVADS. This CDR3 spans 13 amino acids. The CDR3 here is CASSWDRNERLFF. The part of the CDR3 DNA that was read is TGTGCCAGCAGTTGGGACCGCAACGAAAGATTATTT. The variable domain in full, with the rest retrieved from reference TRBV13-3 and TRBJ1-4, is EAAVTQSPRSKVAVTGGKVTLSCHQTNNHDYMYWYRQDTGHGLRLIHYSYVADSTEKGDIPDGYKASRPSQENFSLILELASLSQTAVYFCASSWDRNERLFFGHGTKLSVL.

For this clone: Genes and germline are mouse. Sequencing ends 1 residue short of the CDR3 end; the germline J gene provides the rest. The gene calls are TRBV13-1 and TRBJ2-5; the D gene could be TRBD1 or TRBD2 (6 bases each). V lost 4 bases, J lost 0 bases, and 9 bases lay in between. Germline V lookup: CDR1 NSHNY, CDR2 SYGAGN. The CDR3 is made up of 14 amino acids. The CDR3 bases that were read are TGTGCCAGCAGTAGGGGGGTTAACCAAGACACCCAGTAC. Residues: CASSRGVNQDTQY. The whole CDR3 protein reads CASSRGVNQDTQYF.

About this clone itself: Gene names and germline refer to mouse. The DNA ends 1 residue before the CDR3 does, and the rest of the CDR3 is filled in from the germline J gene. This chain uses TRBV24 with TRBJ2-2, with 9 positions matching TRBD2. Unmatched junction bases numbered 4, after V lost 3 bases and J lost 2 bases. CDR1 KGHTA and CDR2 FRNEEI come from the germline V gene. The CDR3 runs 16 residues. The CDR3 here is CASSLLLGGNTGQLYF. The CDR3 bases that were read are TGTGCCAGCAGTCTTCTTCTGGGGGGGAACACCGGGCAGCTCTAC.

About this clone itself: The gene names here belong to mouse. The read falls 1 residue short of the CDR3 end, and the missing part is taken from the germline J gene. V gene TRBV13-2 combines with J gene TRBJ2-3; D remains unclear. The germline CDR1 and CDR2 sequences are NNHNN and SYGAGS (reference sequence). Trimming left V 3 bases short and J 1 base short, with 6 bases between. This CDR3 region has 13 residues. The sequenced CDR3 bases are TGTGCCAGCGGTGTCGGGGGTGCAGAAACGCTGTAT. Translating gives CASGVGGAETLY. The full-length CDR3 reads as CASGVGGAETLYF.

Details on this clone: Gene names follow the mouse nomenclature. The CDR3 extends 1 residue past the end of the read, so its final part is completed from the germline J gene. The chain has TRBV12-2 and TRBJ2-5; TRBD1 matches at 8 bases. This CDR3 spans 14 amino acids. Germline CDR1 is SGHLS and CDR2 is HYDKME. The J segment lost 1 base and the V segment lost 2 bases, leaving 1 base of the junction unmatched. The CDR3 loop reads CASSPGQDQDTQYF. The DNA read from the CDR3 is TGTGCCAGCTCTCCGGGACAGGACCAAGACACCCAGTAC.

As to this clone: The germline and genes are mouse ones. The read ends 1 residue shy of where the CDR3 ends; the end is completed using the germline J gene. This sequence joins TRBV13-2 and TRBJ2-2; D is undetermined. CDR1 and CDR2 from the germline V gene are NNHNN and SYGAGS (reference sequence). The V end lost 0 bases, the J end lost 0 bases, and 3 bases lay between the germline ends. This CDR3 has 14 residues. The CDR3 bases that were read are TGTGCCAGCGGTGATGTCACAAACACCGGGCAGCTCTAC. The encoded protein is CASGDVTNTGQLY. The whole CDR3 protein reads CASGDVTNTGQLYF.